What follows is one T cell receptor (beta chain) and its context. No antigen is known for it. The CDR3 goes on 3 residues after the read ends, and that part is filled in from the germline J gene. This sample is part of a study of T cells in women clearing cervical HPV infection. Whole-study context: Cases: HPV16-related CIN3 or worse on histology, a couple of invasive cancers.

Whole-study results and caveats: CIN3+ cases had significantly higher TCR richness than controls; evenness did not differ.

With 2 bases clipped from V and 7 bases from J, the junction kept 7 bases outside the gene matches. This CDR3 is built from 15 residues. Germline CDR1 is SEHNR and CDR2 is FQNEAQ (reference sequence). Method: immunoSEQ multiplex PCR; TCRdb's copy keeps in-frame clones and lacks some. Its table records 25,000 to 35,000 clones. Sequenced: blood buffy coat. This sequence originates from a woman between 18 and 69 years old with a cervical HPV16 infection that either progressed to CIN3+ or cleared (not recorded which). V usage is TRBV7-9 and J usage is TRBJ1-4; 7 bases agree with TRBD1. CDR3 DNA (partial): TGTGCCAGCAGCTTAAGGGACAGCGGAGGTGAAAAA. It translates to CASSLRDSGGEK. The whole CDR3 is CASSLRDSGGEKLFF.